This T cell receptor (beta chain) comes out of a study of CD8 T cell repertoires and HIV-1 epitope variants. Here immunoSEQ multiplex PCR was the method, and the copy in TCRdb shows in-frame clones only, minus some. The table has roughly 100,000 clones, just under 75% seen once; the top ten hold around 25%. The germline gives CDR1 SGHTS, CDR2 YDEGEE. With 4 bases removed from V and 4 bases from J, the gap between germline ends came to 17 bases. The CDR3 is made up of 15 amino acids. The genes are TRBV5-8 and TRBJ1-1, with D tentatively TRBD1 (6 bases). This clonotype was obtained from a male donor with HIV. Material: uncultured baseline CD8+ T cells from peripheral blood mononuclear cells (PBMCs). CDR3 loop: CASSAVQGKSTEAFF. CDR3 nucleotides: TGTGCCAGCAGCGCAGTACAGGGTAAAAGCACTGAAGCTTTCTTT.